A selection of T cell receptor beta chains follows, all from one sample in a study of T-cell memory formation after mild COVID-19. Via MiXCR, TCRdb re-called the 5' RACE reads, giving one row per CDR3 protein. The profile shows 92,000 or so distinct CDR3 sequences, roughly 16% of them singletons. Sequenced input: PBMCs or a T cell subset sorted from them (not recorded which). The receptors derive from a man between 18 and 29 years old who had mild COVID-19 (a few samples of this study predate the infection). Cell type and time point are not known. CDR3s include the opening cysteine and the closing phenylalanine or tryptophan. A D gene is named only where the DNA matches it firmly. Not every row has a clone size; where given, it reads once, few, many or a size class.

DNA: TGTGCCAGTAGTACCGCTAGCGGGGATTGGTATGAGCAGTTCTTC
CDR3: CASSTASGDWYEQFF
size: -
V: TRBV19
J: TRBJ2-1
D: TRBD2

DNA: TGCAGTGCTAGACCCCGGGGGGAATTAGGTGGCTACACCTTC
CDR3: CSARPRGELGGYTF
size: few
V: TRBV20-1
J: TRBJ1-2
D: -

DNA: TGCGCCAGCAGCGGGACAAGGGGGACTGAAGCTTTCTTT
CDR3: CASSGTRGTEAFF
size: -
V: TRBV5-1
J: TRBJ1-1
D: -

DNA: TGTGCCAGCACCACTGCGGTAGGAAGCAATCAGCCCCAGCATTTT
CDR3: CASTTAVGSNQPQHF
size: -
V: TRBV27
J: TRBJ1-5
D: -

DNA: TGCAGTGCTAGGGGGACAGAATACAATGAGCAGTTCTTC
CDR3: CSARGTEYNEQFF
size: -
V: TRBV20-1
J: TRBJ2-1
D: TRBD1

DNA: TGTGCCAGCAGCTCCGCCTACGAGCAGTACTTC
CDR3: CASSSAYEQYF
size: many
V: TRBV5-6
J: TRBJ2-7
D: -

DNA: TGTGCCAGCAGCTTGGCCCGGGACACATCCTACGAGCAGTACTTC
CDR3: CASSLARDTSYEQYF
size: -
V: TRBV5-8
J: TRBJ2-7
D: -

DNA: TGCGCCAGCAGCCAAGGGGGGGAGTTAGTCTATGGCTACACCTTC
CDR3: CASSQGGELVYGYTF
size: -
V: TRBV4-1
J: TRBJ1-2
D: -

DNA: TGTGCCAGCAGTTCCGGACAGGTGGAAGCCTACGAGCAGTACTTC
CDR3: CASSSGQVEAYEQYF
size: -
V: TRBV12-3/TRBV12-4
J: TRBJ2-7
D: TRBD1

DNA: TGTGCCAGCATCGAAACTAGGACGGTTTACGAGCAGTACTTC
CDR3: CASIETRTVYEQYF
size: few
V: TRBV6-1
J: TRBJ2-7
D: -

DNA: TGTGCCAGCAGCTTAGCGCTAAGCGGGGGGCTCATATACTCCTACAATGAGCAGTTCTTC
CDR3: CASSLALSGGLIYSYNEQFF
size: few
V: TRBV7-9
J: TRBJ2-1
D: TRBD2

DNA: TGCGCCAGCAGCCCGAGCCCCAGGGGGTCTGAAGCTTTCTTT
CDR3: CASSPSPRGSEAFF
size: few
V: TRBV4-1
J: TRBJ1-1
D: TRBD1

DNA: TGCGCCAGCAGCCCGATCCTCACAGGAGGGGCCAACGTCCTGACTTTC
CDR3: CASSPILTGGANVLTF
size: -
V: TRBV4-1
J: TRBJ2-6
D: -

DNA: TGTGCCAGCAGCCTCACAGGGTTAAACACCGGGGAGCTGTTTTTT
CDR3: CASSLTGLNTGELFF
size: few
V: TRBV14
J: TRBJ2-2
D: -

DNA: TGTGCCTGGAGTGTACCCGAGGGGGAGGTGAATGAGCAGTTCTTC
CDR3: CAWSVPEGEVNEQFF
size: many
V: TRBV30
J: TRBJ2-1
D: -

DNA: TGTGCCAGCAGCCCGGGACAGGGGAGGAATGAGCAGTTCTTC
CDR3: CASSPGQGRNEQFF
size: -
V: TRBV5-4
J: TRBJ2-1
D: TRBD1

DNA: TGTGCCAGCAGCTTAGTAGCTGGTACCTACGAGCAGTACTTC
CDR3: CASSLVAGTYEQYF
size: many
V: TRBV7-9
J: TRBJ2-7
D: -

DNA: TGCGCCAGCAGCCAAGAAGGGTGGGAGCGGCCATTCACAGATACGCAGTATTTT
CDR3: CASSQEGWERPFTDTQYF
size: -
V: TRBV4-3
J: TRBJ2-3
D: -

DNA: TGCGCCAGCAGCCAAGTGACGGTCTCACCCCTCCACTTT
CDR3: CASSQVTVSPLHF
size: -
V: TRBV4-3
J: TRBJ1-6
D: -

DNA: TGTGCCAGCAGCTTAGGCGGGGGAATCGAGACCCAGTACTTC
CDR3: CASSLGGGIETQYF
size: few
V: TRBV7-2
J: TRBJ2-5
D: TRBD2

DNA: TGTGCCACCAGGGGCCCCTCCACAGATACGCAGTATTTT
CDR3: CATRGPSTDTQYF
size: -
V: TRBV6-2/TRBV6-3
J: TRBJ2-3
D: -

DNA: TGCGCCAGCAGCCAAGAGGAGGGTACCTACGAGCAGTACTTC
CDR3: CASSQEEGTYEQYF
size: -
V: TRBV4-1
J: TRBJ2-7
D: -

DNA: TGTGCCAGCAGCTTAATAGCCAGGGGCAGGACTGAAGCTTTCTTT
CDR3: CASSLIARGRTEAFF
size: -
V: TRBV7-8
J: TRBJ1-1
D: -

DNA: TGTGCCACCGAAGGGGGGGACAGAAACACTGAAGCTTTCTTT
CDR3: CATEGGDRNTEAFF
size: -
V: TRBV24-1
J: TRBJ1-1
D: TRBD1

DNA: TGCGCCAGCAGGCGGACAGGTGGCGGCTACACCTTC
CDR3: CASRRTGGGYTF
size: -
V: TRBV4-1
J: TRBJ1-2
D: TRBD1

DNA: TGTGCCAGCAGCTTGACCAGCCAGGGGTCCTTCTACGAGCAGTACTTC
CDR3: CASSLTSQGSFYEQYF
size: many
V: TRBV7-6
J: TRBJ2-7
D: -

DNA: TGTGCCAGCAGCCTGACAGGTCCCGAAGCTTTCTTT
CDR3: CASSLTGPEAFF
size: few
V: TRBV12-3/TRBV12-4
J: TRBJ1-1
D: -

DNA: TGTGCCAGCAGTTCTGGGGTGAGCTCCTACAATGAGCAGTTCTTC
CDR3: CASSSGVSSYNEQFF
size: -
V: TRBV28
J: TRBJ2-1
D: -

DNA: TGTGCCAGCAGCCCCCCGCCCGGACAAGTTGAAGCTTTCTTT
CDR3: CASSPPPGQVEAFF
size: -
V: TRBV4-2
J: TRBJ1-1
D: -

DNA: TGCAGTGCTAGACTCTTCGGGGAAAAACTGTTTTTT
CDR3: CSARLFGEKLFF
size: many
V: TRBV20-1
J: TRBJ1-4
D: -

DNA: TGTGCCAGCAGCCAAGATTCGGGGGGACCAACAGATACGCAGTATTTT
CDR3: CASSQDSGGPTDTQYF
size: -
V: TRBV3-1
J: TRBJ2-3
D: TRBD2

DNA: TGCAGTGCTATGGGGGGACAGCACGAACCCTTGAACTATGGCTACACCTTC
CDR3: CSAMGGQHEPLNYGYTF
size: -
V: TRBV20-1
J: TRBJ1-2
D: TRBD1

DNA: TGTGCCAGCAGCTTACGGGGCTCCCGGCGCTTCGAGACCCAGTACTTC
CDR3: CASSLRGSRRFETQYF
size: -
V: TRBV11-2
J: TRBJ2-5
D: -

DNA: TGTGCCGGACGGGACGCGGGGGGCTACACCTTC
CDR3: CAGRDAGGYTF
size: -
V: TRBV7-9
J: TRBJ1-2
D: -

DNA: TGTGCCAGCAGCCAAGCCGGTGAAGCTTTCTTT
CDR3: CASSQAGEAFF
size: few
V: TRBV4-2
J: TRBJ1-1
D: -

DNA: TGTGCCAGCAGCCCCCTGCCAGGGTTAGGGGAGCTGTTTTTT
CDR3: CASSPLPGLGELFF
size: few
V: TRBV7-2
J: TRBJ2-2
D: -

DNA: TGCGCCAGCAGCCAAGTATACGGGGGGGAGACCCAGTACTTC
CDR3: CASSQVYGGETQYF
size: few
V: TRBV4-1
J: TRBJ2-5
D: TRBD2

DNA: TGCAGCGTTGAAAAGGGGACCCCCTACGAGCAGTACTTC
CDR3: CSVEKGTPYEQYF
size: few
V: TRBV29-1
J: TRBJ2-7
D: -